This TCR beta chain was recovered during a study of tumor-infiltrating lymphocytes in oesophageal squamous cell carcinoma. TCRdb reanalysed the PCR reads using MiXCR and keeps one entry per CDR3 protein. The sample lists fewer than 20,000 distinct CDR3 sequences; roughly two fifths were seen once. This clonotype occurred many times. The sequencing input was normal esophageal tissue next to the tumor. This TCR was recovered from a female donor with esophageal squamous cell carcinoma.

CDR3 region: CASSLSGYNSPLHF. The CDR3 coding sequence is TGCGCCAGCAGCTTGTCCGGGTATAATTCACCCCTCCACTTT. The chain carries TRBV5-1 and TRBJ1-6, with D unclear. V was clipped by 1 base and J by 4 bases, with 6 bases between them. This CDR3 is 14 amino acids long. Germline CDR1 is SGHRS and CDR2 is YFSETQ.